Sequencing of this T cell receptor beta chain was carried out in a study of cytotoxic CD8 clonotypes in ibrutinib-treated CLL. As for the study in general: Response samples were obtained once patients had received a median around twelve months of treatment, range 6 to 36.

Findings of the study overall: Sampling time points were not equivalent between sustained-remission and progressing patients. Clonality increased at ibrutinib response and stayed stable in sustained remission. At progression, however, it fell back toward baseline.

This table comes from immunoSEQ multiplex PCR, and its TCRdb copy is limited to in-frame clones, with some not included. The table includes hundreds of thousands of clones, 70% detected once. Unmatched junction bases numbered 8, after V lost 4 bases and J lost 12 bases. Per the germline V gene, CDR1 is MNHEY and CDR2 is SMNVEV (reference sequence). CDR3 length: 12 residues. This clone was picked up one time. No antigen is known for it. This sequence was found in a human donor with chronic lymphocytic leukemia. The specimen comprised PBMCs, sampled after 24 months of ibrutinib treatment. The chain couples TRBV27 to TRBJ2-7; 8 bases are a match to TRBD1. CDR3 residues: CASSSQTGAGYF. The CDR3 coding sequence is TGTGCCAGCAGTTCCCAGACAGGGGCGGGGTACTTC.